Here is one T cell receptor beta chain with its context. This sample is part of a study of siplizumab effects on memory and regulatory T cells. Libraries were prepared by immunoSEQ multiplex PCR; TCRdb keeps only in-frame clonotypes and omits some of them. The sample records 90,000 to 110,000 clones, just over 90% being singletons. With 0 bases removed from V and 8 bases from J, the gap between germline ends came to 13 bases. Germline CDR1 WSHSY, CDR2 SAAADI. This CDR3 contains 15 residues. Sequencing was carried out using Tregs sorted from blood. This sequence was found in a human donor in good health. The chain recombines TRBV10-2 with TRBJ1-4; no firm D call. Written as DNA, the CDR3 is TGCGCCAGCAGTGAGTCGGCCGTTGGGCTAGAAAAACTGTTTTTT. Amino acid sequence: CASSESAVGLEKLFF.